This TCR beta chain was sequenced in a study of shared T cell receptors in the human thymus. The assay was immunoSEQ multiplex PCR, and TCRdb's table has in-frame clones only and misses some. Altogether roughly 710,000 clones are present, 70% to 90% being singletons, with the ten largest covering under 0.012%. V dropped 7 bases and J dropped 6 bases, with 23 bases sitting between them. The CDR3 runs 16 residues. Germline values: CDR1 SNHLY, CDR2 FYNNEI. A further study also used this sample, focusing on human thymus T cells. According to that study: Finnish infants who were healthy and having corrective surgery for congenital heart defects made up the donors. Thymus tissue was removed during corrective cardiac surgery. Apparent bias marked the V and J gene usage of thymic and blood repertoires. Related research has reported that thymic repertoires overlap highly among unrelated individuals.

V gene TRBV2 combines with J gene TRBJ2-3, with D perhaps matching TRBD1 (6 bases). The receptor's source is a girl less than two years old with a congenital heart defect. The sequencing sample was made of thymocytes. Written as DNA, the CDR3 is TGTGCCAGCAAAGGGGAGCTTAAACAGGGACGGGATACGCAGTATTTT. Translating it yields CASKGELKQGRDTQYF. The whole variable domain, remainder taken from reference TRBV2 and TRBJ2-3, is EPEVTQTPSHQVTQMGQEVILRCVPISNHLYFYWYRQILGQKVEFLVSFYNNEISEKSEIFDDQFSVERPDGSNFTLKIRSTKLEDSAMYFCASKGELKQGRDTQYFGPGTRLTVL.